This TCR beta chain was documented in a study of cytomegalovirus exposure and HLA in healthy donors. Trimming cost V 7 bases and J 6 bases; bases outside gene matches: 4. CDR3 size: 15 residues. Per germline, CDR1 SNHLY and CDR2 FYNNEI. The assay was immunoSEQ multiplex PCR, and TCRdb's table has in-frame clones only and misses some. There are 130,000 to 150,000 clones in the sample; around 88% occur only once, and around 8% lies in the top ten. Concerning this clone itself: The antigen is unknown.

Study outcomes and limitations: The classifier reportedly diagnosed cytomegalovirus status with high specificity and sensitivity. In the roughly 110 validation repertoires, approximately 94% of cluster scores exceeded 0, per a later analysis. Many donors shared some public TCRs, even though most TCR sequences were rare. CMV antigen specificity was confirmed in vitro for a few CMV-associated chains.

This clonotype originated in a woman aged 18-35 years in good health and CMV-seropositive. V usage is TRBV2 and J usage is TRBJ2-1; 15 bases agree with TRBD2. The sample consisted of PBMCs. This chain's CDR3 is CASIRTSGGANEQFF. The CDR3 DNA is TGTGCCAGCATCCGGACTAGCGGGGGGGCCAATGAGCAGTTCTTC.